Below are 18 T cell receptor beta chains sequenced from a single sample in a study of blood T cell repertoires in COVID-19. Generated by immunoSEQ multiplex PCR, the TCRdb table keeps only in-frame clones and is missing some. The sample contains 400,000 or so clones, around 87% of which appear only once. Sample: PBMCs or T cells enriched from blood (not recorded which). The receptor set was obtained from a man aged 35 to 55 in a cohort exposed to, infected with or recovered from COVID-19 (not recorded which).

The V gene is TRBV6-6, the J gene TRBJ2-2; TRBD1 aligns across 8 bases. The CDR3 is made up of 15 amino acids. Germline V gives CDR1 MNHNY, CDR2 SVGAGI (reference sequence). Trimming cost V 5 bases and J 3 bases; bases outside gene matches: 5. The CDR3 protein is CASSKDRADTGELFF. DNA for the CDR3: TGTGCCAGCAGTAAGGACAGGGCGGACACCGGGGAGCTGTTTTTT.

The chain links TRBV10-3 to TRBJ1-2; D not certain. This CDR3 spans 14 amino acids. Trimming removed 0 bases from V and 1 base from J, with 6 bases in between. Germline V gene data show CDR1 as ENHRY and CDR2 as SYGVKD. CDR3 in amino acids: CAISESNSNYGYTF. Here the CDR3 DNA reads TGTGCCATCAGTGAGTCGAACAGTAACTATGGCTACACCTTC.

The chain joins TRBV5-1 to TRBJ1-2, with 9 positions matching TRBD1. The CDR3 runs 14 residues. The V gene end was trimmed by 4 bases and the J gene end by 2 bases; junction bases not matched to a gene: 3. Germline values: CDR1 SGHRS, CDR2 YFSETQ. In nucleotides, the CDR3 is TGCGCCAGCAGCGCGGGACAGGGAAACTATGGCTACACCTTC. This gives the protein CASSAGQGNYGYTF. Drawing the rest from reference TRBV5-1 and TRBJ1-2, the complete variable domain is KAGVTQTPRYLIKTRGQQVTLSCSPISGHRSVSWYQQTPGQGLQFLFEYFSETQRNKGNFPGRFSGRQFSNSRSEMNVSTLELGDSALYLCASSAGQGNYGYTFGSGTRLTVV.

The rearrangement links TRBV2 to TRBJ2-5; D may be TRBD2 (6 bases). The V gene's germline CDR1 is SNHLY and CDR2 FYNNEI. V lost 4 bases and J 5 bases, leaving 11 bases between the germline ends. The CDR3 contains 13 residues. In nucleotides, the CDR3 is TGTGCCAGCAGTGTGAGGAGCGGGGAGACCCAGTACTTC. Its protein product is CASSVRSGETQYF.

The chain carries TRBV21-1 and TRBJ2-1; the table's D gene call, TRBD2, was not cross checked with the DNA. TRBV21-1 is an annotated pseudogene. This CDR3 spans 16 amino acids. The CDR3 region is CASSLAGGPSYNEQFF. The CDR3 bases are TGTGCCAGCAGCTTAGCGGGAGGGCCTTCCTACAATGAGCAGTTCTTC.

V gene TRBV18 combines with J gene TRBJ1-1; 7 nucleotides line up with TRBD1. Trimming at V came to 5 bases and at J to 0 bases, leaving 6 bases not matched to a gene. The CDR3 loop spans 15 amino acids. Germline V CDR1 and CDR2: KGHSH, LQKENI. CDR3 bases: TGTGCCAGCTCAACAACGGGACAGATGAACACTGAAGCTTTCTTT. Its translation: CASSTTGQMNTEAFF.

V usage is TRBV3-1 (or the pseudogene TRBV3-2) and J usage is TRBJ2-2; tentatively, D is TRBD1 (6 bases). The ends were cut back, 5 bases at V and 1 base at J, with 11 bases in the middle. The CDR3 spans 15 residues. CDR1 is LGHDT, CDR2 YNNKEL, per germline (reference sequence). DNA of the CDR3: TGTGCCAGCAGCTTGGTGGGACAGAACACCGGGGAGCTGTTTTTT. Translating it yields CASSLVGQNTGELFF.

This sequence joins TRBV27 and TRBJ2-1; D gene unclear. The CDR3 covers 15 residues. Germline CDR1 is MNHEY and CDR2 is SMNVEV (reference sequence). V was trimmed by 2 bases and J by 0 bases, leaving 8 bases between them. The CDR3 region has the DNA TGTGCCAGCAGTTTACGTCTGAGCTCCTACAATGAGCAGTTCTTC. This encodes CASSLRLSSYNEQFF.

The V call is TRBV30, the J call TRBJ1-1; D may be TRBD1 (6 bases). The CDR3 runs to 13 residues. V was trimmed by 4 bases and J by 5 bases, leaving 14 bases between them. The germline CDR1 and CDR2 sequences are GTSNPN and SVGIG (reference sequence). The CDR3 sequence: CAWNKGGSTEAFF. CDR3 nucleotide sequence: TGTGCCTGGAACAAGGGGGGGTCGACTGAAGCTTTCTTT.

The chain couples TRBV30 to TRBJ1-4, with TRBD1 matching 9 bases. The CDR3 extends over 13 amino acids. CDR1 is GTSNPN, CDR2 SVGIG, per germline (reference sequence). Trimming took 4 bases from V and 5 from J; bases not matched to a gene: 2. The CDR3: CAWTGQGNEKLFF. The CDR3 nucleotides read TGTGCCTGGACGGGACAGGGAAATGAAAAACTGTTTTTT.

The chain employs TRBV7-3 and TRBJ2-5; D gene unclear. The germline V gene has CDR1 SGHTA and CDR2 FQGTGA. Trimming took 5 bases from V and 2 from J, leaving 9 bases between them. This CDR3 contains 13 residues. The CDR3 region is CASSPTTQETQYF. DNA for the CDR3: TGTGCCAGCAGCCCAACTACTCAAGAGACCCAGTACTTC. The complete variable domain, with remaining parts taken from reference TRBV7-3 and TRBJ2-5, reads GAGVSQTPSNKVTEKGKYVELRCDPISGHTALYWYRQSLGQGPEFLIYFQGTGAADDSGLPNDRFFAVRPEGSVSTLKIQRTERGDSAVYLCASSPTTQETQYFGPGTRLLVL.

J is TRBJ1-2 and V is TRBV6-5; 8 bases align to TRBD1. The ends lost 2 bases at V and 8 bases at J; junction bases unmatched: 4. The length of the CDR3 is 13 residues. Germline V gene lookup returns CDR1 MNHEY and CDR2 SVGAGI. As DNA, the CDR3 is TGTGCCAGCAGTTACACAGGGGGACAGGGCTACACCTTC. Protein product: CASSYTGGQGYTF.

V usage is TRBV5-8 and J usage is TRBJ1-1; TRBD1 is a possible D gene (6 bases). With 5 bases removed from V and 3 bases from J, the gap between germline ends came to 14 bases. In germline, CDR1 is SGHTS, CDR2 YDEGEE. This CDR3 region has 14 residues. The chain's CDR3 is CASRRQGLDTEAFF. The CDR3 DNA reads TGTGCCAGCAGACGCCAGGGGCTGGACACTGAAGCTTTCTTT.

The V and J genes are TRBV7-2 and TRBJ2-2, with TRBD1 matching 8 bases. CDR1 is SGHTA, CDR2 FQGNSA, per germline. CDR3 size: 17 residues. V dropped 0 bases and J dropped 1; count of bases not matched to a gene: 4. The CDR3, as DNA: TGTGCCAGCAGCTTAGCGCGCGGGACAGGGAACACCGGGGAGCTGTTTTTT. Amino acid sequence: CASSLARGTGNTGELFF.

The count of this clone is one. J is TRBJ2-1 and V is TRBV7-3, with D maybe TRBD1 (6 bases). Trimming shortened V by 5 bases and J by 0 bases, and 14 bases separated the two germline ends. The germline V gene encodes CDR1 SGHTA and CDR2 FQGTGA. The CDR3 contains 16 residues. This CDR3 reads CASSQQGPGSYNEQFF. CDR3 DNA: TGTGCCAGCAGCCAACAGGGACCCGGCTCCTACAATGAGCAGTTCTTC.

The V and J genes are TRBV5-1 and TRBJ2-2, with TRBD2 matching over 8 bases. Germline V CDR1 and CDR2: SGHRS, YFSETQ. This CDR3 region has 20 residues. V dropped 0 bases and J dropped 0; count of bases not matched to a gene: 13. The CDR3 here is CASSLVLARAGDTNTGELFF. The CDR3 nucleotides are TGCGCCAGCAGCTTGGTATTGGCCCGAGCGGGAGATACGAACACCGGGGAGCTGTTTTTT.

This CDR3 reads CASSLQGSGRTDTQYF. DNA for the CDR3: TGTGCCAGCAGCCTCCAAGGGAGCGGGAGAACGGATACGCAGTATTTT. V and J are TRBV9 and TRBJ2-3, with 8 nucleotides matching TRBD2. Trimming took 4 bases from V and 6 from J; bases not matched to a gene: 13. CDR1 and CDR2 (germline): SGDLS, YYNGEE. The CDR3 covers 16 residues.

V usage is TRBV18 and J usage is TRBJ2-1, with 7 bases identical to TRBD2. The CDR3 sequence is 16 residues long. The V gene end was trimmed by 3 bases and the J gene end by 3 bases; junction bases not matched to a gene: 8. Per germline, CDR1 KGHSH and CDR2 LQKENI. CDR3 coding DNA: TGTGCCAGCTCACCGGGAGCGGGGACTATCTACAATGAGCAGTTCTTC. The encoded protein is CASSPGAGTIYNEQFF.